This is a list of T cell receptor beta chains from one sample in a study of human T cells and chemical hapten exposure. A single record per CDR3 protein comes from TCRdb applying MiXCR to the RACE reads. The top ten clones hold roughly 8.8% of a sample with approximately 57,000 distinct CDR3 sequences, roughly a tenth of them seen once. The sample consisted of whole blood, taken in connection with sensitization to the hapten diphenylcyclopropenone (DPC). These TCRs come from a man in his forties with alopecia areata. Some clones in this sample may be carry-over from other donors' samples. Each CDR3 is given with its conserved first and last residue. The D gene is left open where the match is weak. Clone size is shown for a subset of rows, as once, few, many or a class of expanded clone.

>-|17|TRBJ2-7|few|TRBV18
CASSPTSGGASPYEQYF
TGTGCCAGCTCACCAACATCGGGGGGCGCGAGTCCCTACGAGCAGTACTTC
>-|16|TRBJ2-3|few|TRBV7-8
CASSPAAGTSTDTQYF
TGTGCCAGCAGCCCCGCGGCGGGCACTAGCACAGATACGCAGTATTTT
>TRBD1|13|TRBJ1-2|-|TRBV5-4
CASSFDRGHGYTF
TGTGCCAGCAGCTTCGACAGGGGGCACGGCTACACCTTC
>TRBD2|16|TRBJ2-4|few|TRBV9
CASSVGLAGTKNIQYF
TGTGCCAGCAGCGTAGGGCTAGCGGGCACCAAAAACATTCAGTACTTC
>TRBD1|12|TRBJ2-7|few|TRBV20-1
CSAGTGSYEQYF
TGCAGTGCTGGGACAGGGTCCTACGAGCAGTACTTC
>-|17|TRBJ2-1|many|TRBV7-9
CASSPGPSASSYNEQFF
TGTGCCAGCAGCCCCGGCCCCAGCGCCAGCTCCTACAATGAGCAGTTCTTC
>-|14|TRBJ2-7|few|TRBV27
CASSLDPSGYEQYF
TGTGCCAGCAGTCTAGACCCCTCCGGCTACGAGCAGTACTTC
>-|13|TRBJ1-2|many|TRBV21-1
CARGTHLHYGYTF
TGTGCCAGAGGGACACACCTGCACTATGGCTACACCTTC
>-|15|TRBJ2-1|many|TRBV7-3
CASSSGRGGYNEQFF
TGTGCCAGCAGCTCGGGGAGAGGAGGATACAATGAGCAGTTCTTC
>TRBD1|15|TRBJ2-7|-|TRBV20-1
CSASPRDRVSYEQYF
TGCAGTGCTAGTCCCCGGGACAGGGTCTCCTACGAGCAGTACTTC
>-|13|TRBJ2-1|many|TRBV27
CASSSTTYNEQFF
TGTGCCAGCAGTTCAACGACGTACAATGAGCAGTTCTTC
>-|14|TRBJ1-6|many|TRBV5-5
CASSLDSYNSPLHF
TGTGCCAGCAGTTTAGACAGTTATAATTCACCCCTCCACTTT
>TRBD1|13|TRBJ2-5|-|TRBV28
CASSRTGRETQYF
TGTGCCAGCAGCCGGACAGGGCGAGAGACCCAGTACTTC
>-|13|TRBJ2-7|-|TRBV11-2
CASSFNRAYEQYF
TGTGCCAGCAGCTTCAACAGGGCCTACGAGCAGTACTTC
>-|13|TRBJ2-7|many|TRBV13
CASSPQAGPEQYF
TGTGCCAGCAGCCCCCAGGCGGGCCCAGAGCAGTACTTC
>TRBD1|18|TRBJ1-2|few|TRBV5-4
CASSLARVGQLPTYGYTF
TGTGCCAGCAGCTTGGCTAGGGTGGGACAGCTTCCTACGTATGGCTACACCTTC
>TRBD1|13|TRBJ2-7|many|TRBV6-5
CATMGTGYEEQYF
TGTGCCACCATGGGGACAGGGTATGAGGAGCAGTACTTC
>TRBD2|18|TRBJ2-1|-|TRBV27
CASSLFGTSGSSYNEQFF
TGTGCCAGCAGTTTATTTGGGACTAGCGGGAGCTCCTACAATGAGCAGTTCTTC
>-|16|TRBJ2-1|many|TRBV20-1
CSARDRRGSSYNEQFF
TGCAGTGCTAGAGATAGGCGGGGAAGCTCCTACAATGAGCAGTTCTTC
>-|13|TRBJ1-2|-|TRBV12-3/TRBV12-4
CASSSGTPYGYTF
TGTGCCAGCTCTTCCGGGACACCATATGGCTACACCTTC
>-|12|TRBJ2-1|few|TRBV25-1
CASSRAYNEQFF
TGTGCCAGCAGTAGAGCCTACAATGAGCAGTTCTTC
>-|15|TRBJ1-6|-|TRBV6-4
CASSDRTGRNSPLHF
TGTGCCAGCAGTGACCGTACAGGGAGAAATTCACCCCTCCACTTT
>-|13|TRBJ2-3|few|TRBV7-2
CASTPPSTDTQYF
TGTGCCAGCACCCCTCCAAGCACAGATACGCAGTATTTT
>-|15|TRBJ2-2|-|TRBV7-3
CASSRGGWGTGELFF
TGTGCCAGCAGCCGAGGGGGATGGGGCACCGGGGAGCTGTTTTTT
>-|13|TRBJ2-7|many|TRBV7-9
CASSPSAGYEQYF
TGTGCCAGCAGCCCAAGTGCCGGGTACGAGCAGTACTTC
>TRBD2|17|TRBJ2-3|few|TRBV12-3/TRBV12-4
CASSLGGLAGVYDTQYF
TGTGCCAGCAGTTTAGGAGGACTAGCGGGAGTTTACGATACGCAGTATTTT
>-|12|TRBJ2-3|-|TRBV27
CASSSEADTQYF
TGTGCCAGCAGTTCCGAGGCAGATACGCAGTATTTT
>-|15|TRBJ2-3|many|TRBV20-1
CSARGALLRTDTQYF
TGCAGTGCTAGAGGTGCCCTACTCCGCACAGATACGCAGTATTTT
>TRBD2|15|TRBJ2-5|many|TRBV5-1
CASSAGGPRLETQYF
TGCGCCAGCAGCGCGGGGGGACCGCGTTTGGAGACCCAGTACTTC
>-|13|TRBJ2-5|-|TRBV6-2/TRBV6-3
CASSYGGQETQYF
TGTGCCAGCAGTTACGGGGGCCAAGAGACCCAGTACTTC
>-|14|TRBJ2-5|few|TRBV7-2
CASSFFGGEETQYF
TGTGCCAGCAGCTTCTTCGGAGGAGAAGAGACCCAGTACTTC
>-|11|TRBJ2-7|many|TRBV20-1
CSATNGYEQYF
TGCAGTGCTACCAACGGGTACGAGCAGTACTTC
>TRBD2|16|TRBJ2-7|-|TRBV7-2
CASTSSGALISYEQYF
TGTGCCAGCACCTCTAGCGGGGCTCTAATTTCCTACGAGCAGTACTTC
>-|11|TRBJ2-2|-|TRBV2
CASRLYGELFF
TGTGCCAGCAGGCTGTACGGGGAGCTGTTTTTT
>-|16|TRBJ2-3|many|TRBV18
CASSPQLGAQTDTQYF
TGTGCCAGCTCACCACAATTGGGGGCACAGACAGATACGCAGTATTTT
>-|14|TRBJ2-1|many|TRBV29-1
CSVETLAEINEQFF
TGCAGCGTTGAAACGTTAGCGGAGATCAATGAGCAGTTCTTC
>-|14|TRBJ1-4|-|TRBV11-2
CASSPTRAGEKLFF
TGTGCCAGCAGCCCTACCCGGGCGGGTGAAAAACTGTTTTTT
>-|15|TRBJ2-2|many|TRBV7-3
CASSKGTVGTGELFF
TGTGCCAGCAGCAAGGGGACGGTTGGCACCGGGGAGCTGTTTTTT
>TRBD2|19|TRBJ2-5|-|TRBV7-8
CASSAEVPLAAWYQETQYF
TGTGCCAGCAGCGCAGAAGTCCCCCTAGCGGCTTGGTACCAAGAGACCCAGTACTTC
>TRBD1|15|TRBJ1-1|-|TRBV7-9
CASTDRGSSDTEAFF
TGTGCCAGCACCGACAGGGGCTCTTCGGACACTGAAGCTTTCTTT
>-|15|TRBJ1-4|many|TRBV4-2
CASSQEDATNEKLFF
TGTGCCAGCAGCCAAGAAGATGCAACTAATGAAAAACTGTTTTTT
>-|15|TRBJ2-2|few|TRBV15
CATSRVSQQAGELFF
TGTGCCACCAGCAGAGTATCGCAGCAGGCCGGGGAGCTGTTTTTT
>TRBD2|15|TRBJ2-1|few|TRBV3-1
CASSSSGTSYNEQFF
TGTGCCAGCAGCAGTAGCGGGACCTCTTACAATGAGCAGTTCTTC
>-|14|TRBJ1-3|many|TRBV28
CASSLEVSGNTIYF
TGTGCCAGCAGTTTAGAAGTCTCTGGAAACACCATATATTTT
>TRBD1|14|TRBJ2-1|-|TRBV7-2
CASSTPVRGLEQFF
TGTGCCAGCAGCACCCCAGTCAGGGGGCTGGAGCAGTTCTTC
>-|14|TRBJ1-5|many|TRBV6-2/TRBV6-3
CASSWRGTVQPQHF
TGTGCCAGCAGTTGGCGGGGTACAGTTCAGCCCCAGCATTTT
>-|17|TRBJ2-1|many|TRBV11-2
CASSLGVASAFIDEQFF
TGTGCCAGCAGCTTAGGTGTGGCTAGCGCCTTTATTGATGAGCAGTTCTTC
>-|12|TRBJ1-1|once|TRBV18
CASSANLPEAFF
TGTGCCAGCTCAGCAAATTTGCCTGAAGCTTTCTTT
>-|14|TRBJ2-2|few|TRBV19
CASSRDANTGELFF
TGTGCCAGTTCGAGGGACGCGAACACCGGGGAGCTGTTTTTT
>-|12|TRBJ2-3|few|TRBV29-1
CSVRLEMDTQYF
TGCAGCGTCAGGTTGGAGATGGATACGCAGTATTTT
>-|15|TRBJ2-4|many|TRBV5-1
CASSLDGGKGDIQYF
TGCGCCAGCAGCTTGGATGGCGGGAAGGGGGACATTCAGTACTTC
>-|17|TRBJ2-3|many|TRBV20-1
CSARDARVPGWADTQYF
TGCAGTGCTAGAGATGCGCGTGTCCCAGGGTGGGCAGATACGCAGTATTTT
>TRBD2|15|TRBJ2-5|-|TRBV29-1
CSVVWTSGRMETQYF
TGCAGCGTTGTCTGGACTAGCGGGAGGATGGAGACCCAGTACTTC
>-|14|TRBJ2-7|few|TRBV3-1
CASCRDLGSLEQYF
TGTGCCAGCTGCCGGGACCTCGGGTCTCTCGAGCAGTACTTC
>TRBD2|17|TRBJ2-1|many|TRBV18
CASSPTPATSGVNEQFF
TGTGCCAGCTCACCAACCCCTGCGACTAGCGGGGTCAATGAGCAGTTCTTC